These 24 T cell receptor beta chains came from one sample sequenced in a study of shared clonotypes between healthy human individuals. Sequencing was performed with immunoSEQ multiplex PCR; in TCRdb, only in-frame clones are kept and a portion is missing. This table has under 650,000 clones, about 95% appearing once. What was sequenced was naive CD4+ T cells sorted from blood. Subset: CD45RA+ positively selected. Receptors originate from a woman aged 30 to 39 in good health.

For this clone: This sample also contains other DNA sequences that code for the same CDR3. The chain has TRBV9 and TRBJ2-3; no clear D gene. The germline gives CDR1 SGDLS, CDR2 YYNGEE. V was pared by 0 bases and J by 3 bases, with 5 bases between. This CDR3 spans 13 amino acids. This chain's CDR3 is CASSVGSTDTQYF. CDR3 DNA: TGTGCCAGCAGCGTAGGGTCAACAGATACGCAGTATTTT.

This sequence joins TRBV6-5 and TRBJ2-7; no clear D. With 5 bases removed from V and 3 bases from J, the gap between germline ends came to 11 bases. The CDR3 runs to 13 residues. CDR1 and CDR2 from the germline V gene are MNHEY and SVGAGI. The CDR3 spells CASSLGLFYEQYF. In DNA form, the CDR3 reads TGTGCCAGCAGTCTCGGGCTATTCTACGAGCAGTACTTC.

This chain uses TRBV2 with TRBJ2-2; D is uncertain. The CDR3 is made up of 15 amino acids. The germline CDR1 and CDR2 sequences are SNHLY and FYNNEI. With 7 bases removed from V and 5 bases from J, the gap between germline ends came to 17 bases. CDR3 amino acids: CASNKDGMQTGELFF. Here the CDR3 DNA reads TGTGCCAGCAACAAAGATGGAATGCAGACCGGGGAGCTGTTTTTT.

The chain couples TRBV6-1 to TRBJ1-2; unclear D gene. V was shortened by 0 bases and J by 5 bases, with 7 bases between the two germline ends. Germline V gene data show CDR1 as MNHNS and CDR2 as SASEGT. There are 13 residues in the CDR3. DNA for the CDR3: TGTGCCAGCAGTGAAGCTCGGGGATATGGCTACACCTTC. This translates into CASSEARGYGYTF.

This clone was observed a single time. This chain links TRBV19 with TRBJ2-7, with D possibly being TRBD1 or TRBD2 (5 bases each). Germline V lookup: CDR1 LNHDA, CDR2 SQIVND (reference sequence). This CDR3 is 15 amino acids long. Trimming removed 0 bases at V and 4 bases at J, with 13 bases between. CDR3 protein: CASSIDHQGPYEQYF. CDR3 coding DNA: TGTGCCAGTAGTATAGATCACCAGGGACCATACGAGCAGTACTTC.

The chain carries TRBV11-2 and TRBJ2-4; 8 bases agree with TRBD2. CDR1 and CDR2 (germline): SGHAT, FQNNGV. V lost 3 bases to trimming and J lost 8 bases; unmatched junction nucleotides: 0. CDR3 size: 12 residues. The CDR3 sequence: CASSFGRDIQYF. Here the CDR3 DNA reads TGTGCCAGCAGCTTCGGGAGGGACATTCAGTACTTC. The full variable domain, rest sourced from reference TRBV11-2 and TRBJ2-4, is EAGVAQSPRYKIIEKRQSVAFWCNPISGHATLYWYQQILGQGPKLLIQFQNNGVVDDSQLPKDRFSAERLKGVDSTLKIQPAKLEDSAVYLCASSFGRDIQYFGAGTRLSVL.

The V and J genes are TRBV18 and TRBJ2-2, with 10 nucleotides matching TRBD2. The V gene's germline CDR1 is KGHSH and CDR2 LQKENI. The CDR3 sequence is 16 residues long. V shed 0 bases and J 6 bases; nucleotides not matched to a gene: 4. The CDR3 sequence is CASSPPSSGRAGELFF. In DNA, the CDR3 is TGTGCCAGCTCACCACCGTCCAGCGGGAGGGCCGGGGAGCTGTTTTTT. The full variable domain, rest sourced from reference TRBV18 and TRBJ2-2, is NAGVMQNPRHLVRRRGQEARLRCSPMKGHSHVYWYRQLPEEGLKFMVYLQKENIIDESGMPKERFSAEFPKEGPSILRIQQVVRGDSAAYFCASSPPSSGRAGELFFGEGSRLTVL.

The CDR3 DNA is TGTGCCAGCAGGGACGCTTTCTACGAGCAGTACTTC. Protein product: CASRDAFYEQYF. This sequence joins TRBV6-5 and TRBJ2-7; D gene uncertain. V shed 6 bases and J shed 3 bases, with 9 bases lying between them. This CDR3 spans 12 amino acids. Germline V gives CDR1 MNHEY, CDR2 SVGAGI.

The chain carries TRBV28 and TRBJ1-2; 11 positions agree with TRBD1. V lost 5 bases to trimming and J lost 8 bases; unmatched junction nucleotides: 4. This CDR3 has 13 amino acids. The germline CDR1 and CDR2 sequences are MDHEN and SYDVKM. The CDR3 sequence: CASSIRDRGGYTF. The CDR3 DNA reads as TGTGCCAGCAGTATCCGGGACAGGGGGGGCTACACCTTC.

This clone was counted between two and nine times. V gene TRBV28 combines with J gene TRBJ2-1; 13 positions match TRBD2. The CDR3 sequence is 15 residues long. Germline V CDR1 and CDR2: MDHEN, SYDVKM. V lost 4 bases, J lost 3 bases, and 0 bases stayed unmatched. CDR3 nucleotides: TGTGCCAGCAGTTGGACTAGCGGGAGCTACAATGAGCAGTTCTTC. Translated, it gives CASSWTSGSYNEQFF.

The rearrangement joins TRBV28 to TRBJ1-2; D gene ambiguous. Germline values: CDR1 MDHEN, CDR2 SYDVKM. Between the trimmed V and J ends, which lost 4 bases and 3 bases, there was a span of 9 bases. The CDR3 contains 13 residues. Here the CDR3 DNA reads TGTGCCAGCAGTTCCCGTCAGGACTATGGCTACACCTTC. Protein product: CASSSRQDYGYTF.

V gene TRBV7-9 combines with J gene TRBJ1-2; TRBD1 matches at 12 bases. V was pared by 4 bases and J by 0 bases, with 12 bases of the junction left unmatched. The CDR3 has 19 residues. CDR1 is SEHNR and CDR2 is FQNEAQ in the germline V gene (reference sequence). For the CDR3, the DNA is TGTGCCAGCAGCTCCGGGACAGGGGGCCCACCAACTTCTAACTATGGCTACACCTTC. Translating it yields CASSSGTGGPPTSNYGYTF. Full variable domain (remainder filled in from reference TRBV7-9 and TRBJ1-2): DTGVSQNPRHKITKRGQNVTFRCDPISEHNRLYWYRQTLGQGPEFLTYFQNEAQLEKSRLLSDRFSAERPKGSFSTLEIQRTEQGDSAMYLCASSSGTGGPPTSNYGYTFGSGTRLTVV.

The chain employs TRBV10-3 and TRBJ2-1; 12 nucleotides line up with TRBD2. Looked up from germline, CDR1 is ENHRY and CDR2 is SYGVKD. The CDR3 consists of 14 residues. The V gene end was trimmed by 10 bases and the J gene end by 7 bases; junction bases not matched to a gene: 8. CDR3 in amino acids: CATLAGGRFNEQFF. Here the CDR3 DNA reads TGTGCCACCCTAGCGGGAGGGAGGTTTAATGAGCAGTTCTTC.

The chain links TRBV28 to TRBJ1-1; D unclear. Germline lookup yields CDR1 MDHEN and CDR2 SYDVKM. V lost 8 bases, J lost 2 bases, and 15 bases lay in between. This CDR3 is 14 amino acids long. CDR3 sequence: CASPPPSGNTEAFF. CDR3 nucleotide sequence: TGTGCCAGCCCCCCTCCGAGCGGCAACACTGAAGCTTTCTTT.

This clone has just one count. This chain uses TRBV18 with TRBJ2-1; no definite D call. The CDR3 is 12 amino acids. Germline values: CDR1 KGHSH, CDR2 LQKENI. With 3 bases removed from V and 8 bases from J, the gap between germline ends came to 8 bases. This CDR3 is CASSPLLDEQFF. CDR3 coding DNA: TGTGCCAGCTCACCTCTCCTGGATGAGCAGTTCTTC.

The genes are TRBV5-6 and TRBJ2-7, with 7 bases lining up with TRBD2. Germline loops: CDR1 SGHDT, CDR2 YYEEEE. The CDR3 runs to 12 residues. V lost 1 base to trimming and J lost 5 bases; unmatched junction nucleotides: 0. CDR3 DNA sequence: TGTGCCAGCAGCTTGAGCGGGGACGAGCAGTACTTC. It codes for CASSLSGDEQYF.

The rearrangement uses TRBV9 and TRBJ2-1; 7 bases agree with TRBD2. The CDR3 sequence is 16 residues long. Germline trimming cut 0 bases from V and 2 bases from J; bases unmatched to any gene: 5. CDR1 and CDR2 from the germline V gene are SGDLS and YYNGEE. The DNA for the CDR3 is TGTGCCAGCAGCGTAGCGGAGCGGGACCCCTACAATGAGCAGTTCTTC. Its protein product is CASSVAERDPYNEQFF.

This sequence joins TRBV5-7 and TRBJ1-5, with D unclear. TRBV5-7 falls under the ORF class, with uncertain function. The CDR3 spans 11 residues. V lost 0 bases and J 8 bases, leaving 3 bases between the germline ends. CDR3 nucleotides: TGTGCCAGCAGCTTGGAAGAGCCCCAGCATTTT. It is translated as CASSLEEPQHF.

The CDR3 here is CASSFRGSYNEQFF. In DNA form, the CDR3 reads TGTGCCAGCAGTTTTCGCGGCTCCTACAATGAGCAGTTCTTC. The gene calls are TRBV28 and TRBJ2-1; D unresolved. The CDR3 contains 14 residues. V lost 3 bases and J lost 0, with 6 bases in between. Germline assignment: CDR1 MDHEN and CDR2 SYDVKM.

This chain connects TRBV5-4 to TRBJ2-7; the D gene is possibly TRBD1 (6 bases). The V gene's germline CDR1 is SGHNT and CDR2 YYREEE (reference sequence). Between the trimmed V and J ends, which lost 1 base and 6 bases, there was a span of 14 bases. The CDR3 is 14 residues long. In DNA form, the CDR3 reads TGTGCCAGCAGCTTGTTGGACAGATCACTCGAGCAGTACTTC. This gives the protein CASSLLDRSLEQYF.

The chain links TRBV19 to TRBJ1-4; tentatively, D is TRBD1 (5 bases). CDR3 length equals 15 residues. V lost 4 bases and J lost 3, with 12 bases in between. Germline CDR1 and CDR2: LNHDA and SQIVND (reference sequence). The CDR3 nucleotides are TGTGCCAGTAGTAGTTTCAGGGTACCTAATGAAAAACTGTTTTTT. It specifies CASSSFRVPNEKLFF.

This sequence joins TRBV11-2 and TRBJ2-5; 8 bases map to TRBD2. The J call could be wrong; TRBJ2-7 is a better fit for the DNA end. The CDR3 runs to 15 residues. Germline CDR1 SGHAT, CDR2 FQNNGV. In DNA, the CDR3 is TGTGCCAGCAGCTTAGATGCGGGAGGATTTGACGAGCAGTACTTC. This encodes CASSLDAGGFDEQYF.

The rearrangement uses TRBV10-3 and TRBJ2-1; 10 bases fit TRBD1. CDR1 is ENHRY and CDR2 is SYGVKD in the germline V gene. The CDR3 covers 14 residues. V trimming: 5 bases; J trimming: 7 bases; junction bases outside the gene matches: 5. The CDR3 bases are TGTGCCATCAGTCCACGACAGGGGGCAAATGAGCAGTTCTTC. This encodes CAISPRQGANEQFF.

V is TRBV6-6 and J is TRBJ1-3; D unclear. This CDR3 comprises 15 residues. Per germline, CDR1 MNHNY and CDR2 SVGAGI (reference sequence). Trimming shortened V by 0 bases and J by 2 bases, and 8 bases separated the two germline ends. The CDR3 is CASSYSAGTGNTIYF. In DNA, the CDR3 is TGTGCCAGCAGTTACTCGGCAGGCACTGGAAACACCATATATTTT.